This TCR beta chain appears in the sequencing data of a study of blood T cell repertoires in COVID-19 (dated by TCRdb to the early 2020s). Background for the entire study: Samples covering the acute and convalescent phases of COVID-19 were provided by collaborators in the United States, Italy and Spain. The sample metadata nearly always contained a de-identified subject ID, COVID-19 status, age in years and sex. The prospective study material was composed of cDNA or gDNA derived from T cells, B-cell-depleted T cells, or PBMCs. The dataset comprised deeply sampled blood TCRbeta repertoires from subjects exposed to, actively infected with, or recovered from COVID-19. Where available, HLA class I and class II types were obtained from metadata supplied by the sample provider rather than from assay-based typing. The repertoires were released in a freely available public database intended as a resource for research on the immune response to SARS-CoV-2. Samples were obtained from the ongoing ImmuneRACE study (first 160 participants) and from 1,200 or so subjects provided by 6 global collaborators.

Broad study findings and their caveats: The quantity of clinical and demographic metadata differed by source and by participant and was supplied without curation.

Participants in the prospective study were enrolled through a virtual design, were aged about 18 to 90 years, and lived in 24 United States geographic areas. Cohort assignment in the prospective study relied on participant-reported clinical history from a screening survey and a study questionnaire. Recovered participants in ImmuneRACE Cohort 3 were defined by two consecutive negative NP/OP PCR tests, clearance by a healthcare professional, or resolution of symptoms. Mobile phlebotomists in the prospective study collected whole blood, serum and a nasopharyngeal or oropharyngeal swab from every participant. Additional blood draws and questionnaires over an approximately 2-month period could optionally be provided by prospective study participants. Before DNA extraction, blood samples from the prospective study were shipped at room temperature or frozen. TCRbeta CDR3 regions were amplified from genomic DNA using the immunoSEQ Assay, a bias-controlled multiplex PCR. As for the authors' bioinformatics: Within the assay, amplification of reference gene primers was used to estimate how many nucleated cells each sample contained. Sequence reads were collapsed and filtered to measure the absolute abundance of every unique TCRbeta CDR3 rearrangement. For each sample, productive Simpson clonality was calculated by taking the square root of Simpson's diversity index across productive rearrangements. Imported from immuneACCESS, the table was reduced by TCRdb to in-frame sequences with V and J called. These copies leave out some clones; in studies compared against another copy, an unresolved V gene accounts for under half, and the cause of the remainder is not known. V and J calls and clone size are as listed in that table; D and trimming were resolved from the DNA. The sample includes some 250,000 clones, with 75% to 90% observed a single time. Clones ranked in the top ten supply under 2.5% of the sample.

For this clone: Its antigen has not been determined. No per-base quality is available; no much larger clone lies one base away.

At the junction V is shortened by 1 base and J by 3 bases; bases outside the gene matches: 15. From a lookup of the germline V gene, CDR1 and CDR2 are SQVTM and ANQGSEA. The CDR3 numbers 18 residues from cysteine through phenylalanine. Just CDR3 DNA is preserved here, 54 bases in frame from base 1. The sequencing input was PBMCs or T cells enriched from blood (not recorded which). This receptor was obtained from a woman between 50 and 59 years old who had recovered from COVID-19. The receptor chain draws on TRBV29-1 and TRBJ2-7; the central 10 bases match TRBD1. At the DNA level, the sequence is TGCAGCGTTGAAGGAGGGACAGGGGAGGACGGGTGGATCTACGAGCAGTACTTC. This sequence encodes CSVEGGTGEDGWIYEQYF.